This TCR beta chain was documented in a study of blood T cell repertoires in COVID-19. As for the study in general: The cDNA or gDNA used as material had been derived from T cells, B-cell-depleted T cells, or PBMCs.

V was pared by 6 bases and J by 1 base, with 8 bases of the junction left unmatched. This CDR3 has 16 residues. Germline CDR1 is MGHDK and CDR2 is SYGVNS. Original processing methods: Amplification of reference gene primers provided the estimated nucleated cell counts. Using immunoSEQ multiplex PCR, the repertoire was profiled, and TCRdb retains in-frame clones only, with some absent. The DNA gave D and trimming, while V, J and clone size come from that table. Among 200,000 to 250,000 clones listed, about 90% were seen once. Sequencing was performed on peripheral blood. The rearrangement joins TRBV25-1 to TRBJ2-2; 7 nucleotides line up with TRBD1. The TCR originated in a man aged 35-49 years with active or convalescent COVID-19. CDR3 region: CASSKTGAVNTGELFF. The DNA for the CDR3 is TGTGCCAGCAGCAAAACAGGGGCCGTGAACACCGGGGAGCTGTTTTTT.